This T cell receptor (beta chain) originates from a study of T cell changes during pregnancy in multiple sclerosis. The CDR3 runs to 13 residues. Per the germline V gene, CDR1 is ENHRY and CDR2 is SYGVKD. V was cut by 11 bases and J by 1 base, with 14 bases left in between. Sequenced by immunoSEQ multiplex PCR; TCRdb stores in-frame clones only, minus some. Counted here are tens of thousands of clones, roughly nine tenths occurring once; the ten biggest clones make up approximately 2%. This TCR derives from a female donor in good health, enrolled as a control in a pregnancy study. The V call is TRBV10-3, the J call TRBJ1-1, with D perhaps TRBD1 (6 bases). The sample in question was peripheral blood, obtained in the third trimester of pregnancy. CDR3: CAASGDPNTEAFF. The DNA of the CDR3 is TGTGCCGCTTCAGGGGACCCGAACACTGAAGCTTTCTTT.